The present T cell receptor (beta chain) was sequenced within a study of shared clonotypes between healthy human individuals. Study background: Three plates each covered CD4 naive and memory; CD8 naive two, CD8 memory one.

Into CD45RA+ naive and CD45RA-negative memory subsets, the CD4+ cells were split. Sorted-subset replicate PCRs used 200 to 250 ng DNA, approximately 33,000 T cell genomes. Using immunoSEQ multiplex PCR, the repertoire was profiled, and TCRdb retains in-frame clones only, with some absent. The sample lists fewer than 2.5 million clones, roughly 93% seen once, with 0.36% in the top ten. The receptor was derived from a man aged 18 to 29 in good health. Some clones in this sample may be carry-over from other donors' samples. Sequencing was performed on naive CD4+ T cells from PBMCs. Subset given: CD45RA+ positively selected.

The CDR3: CASSQDYRGLKQPQHF. The DNA of the CDR3 is TGCGCCAGCAGCCAAGATTACAGGGGGCTCAAGCAGCCCCAGCATTTT. V is TRBV4-3 and J is TRBJ1-5, with TRBD1 matching over 9 bases. This CDR3 spans 16 amino acids. Per the germline V gene, CDR1 is LGHNA and CDR2 is YSLEER. Trimming took 0 bases from V and 7 from J; bases not matched to a gene: 7.